The clone carrying this TCR beta chain was seen ten or more times. Antigen: not known. These data belong to a study of beta chain features in type 1 diabetes. Study summary: There was similarity between patients and healthy donors in age, gender and cell yields.

Germline lookup yields CDR1 SGHNT and CDR2 YYREEE (reference sequence). Trimming removed 2 bases at V and 5 bases at J, with 16 bases between. CDR3 size: 15 residues. Since all of the isolated RNA was reverse transcribed, expressed TCRB transcripts were what got sequenced. Using immunoSEQ multiplex PCR, the repertoire was profiled, and TCRdb retains in-frame clones only, with some absent. The table shows some 360,000 clones, with 8.5% to 10% occurring only once. Notes on the study in general: Sequencing the cDNA could make cells with high TCR expression show up more than they should. Type 1 diabetes patients showed fewer insertions and more deletions at VDJ junctions. For patients, the naive, central memory and Treg TCRB repertoires appeared more alike than for healthy donors. The study found moderately but significantly shorter TCRB CDR3s in all four CD4+ subsets of Type 1 diabetes patients.

This chain connects TRBV5-4 to TRBJ2-5; perhaps D is TRBD1 or TRBD2 (6 bases each). The clonotype originates from a man aged 30 to 39 with type 1 diabetes. Source material: central memory CD4+ T cells from blood. The CDR3 region has the DNA TGTGCCAGCAGCTTCCCTTTAGGGGGGCAGGAGACCCAGTACTTC. Its translation is CASSFPLGGQETQYF. The full variable domain, its missing parts supplied by reference TRBV5-4 and TRBJ2-5, is ETGVTQSPTHLIKTRGQQVTLRCSSQSGHNTVSWYQQALGQGPQFIFQYYREEENGRGNFPPRFSGLQFPNYSSELNVNALELDDSALYLCASSFPLGGQETQYFGPGTRLLVL.